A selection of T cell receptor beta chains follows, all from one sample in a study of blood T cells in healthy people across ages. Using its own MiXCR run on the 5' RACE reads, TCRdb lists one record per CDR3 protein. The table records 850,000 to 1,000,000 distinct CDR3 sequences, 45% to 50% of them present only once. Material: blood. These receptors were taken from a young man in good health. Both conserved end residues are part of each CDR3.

cdr3_aa: CSARPRRPNNEQFF
v_call: TRBV20-1
cdr3_length: 14

cdr3_aa: CASSYRTQETQYF
v_call: TRBV7-2
cdr3_length: 13

cdr3_aa: CSARPKGAGGPYEQYF
v_call: TRBV20-1
cdr3_length: 16

cdr3_aa: CASSYQRSSYNEQFF
v_call: TRBV6-2/TRBV6-3
cdr3_length: 15

cdr3_aa: CASSSEEGVGNQPQHF
v_call: TRBV6-5
cdr3_length: 16

cdr3_aa: CASSSSGGSTDTQYF
v_call: TRBV5-1
cdr3_length: 15

cdr3_aa: CASSRTQLVADTQYF
v_call: TRBV21-1
cdr3_length: 15

cdr3_aa: CASSREYPNSYNKQFF
v_call: TRBV4-2
cdr3_length: 16

cdr3_aa: CASSPGMILSTDTQYF
v_call: TRBV12-3/TRBV12-4
cdr3_length: 16

cdr3_aa: CASRRSDVEQFF
v_call: TRBV7-2
cdr3_length: 12

cdr3_aa: CSARDPSPGTAIGETQYF
v_call: TRBV20-1
cdr3_length: 18

cdr3_aa: CASSPWTLRTGELFF
v_call: TRBV3-1
cdr3_length: 15

cdr3_aa: CASSQVGQSGYEQYF
v_call: TRBV4-1
cdr3_length: 15

cdr3_aa: CASSSRPLGNEQFF
v_call: TRBV18
cdr3_length: 14

cdr3_aa: CASKNYLGETQYF
v_call: TRBV10-2
cdr3_length: 13

cdr3_aa: CACSFGLASYNEQFF
v_call: TRBV7-7
cdr3_length: 15

cdr3_aa: CASSLARTDTQYF
v_call: TRBV7-2
cdr3_length: 13

cdr3_aa: CASSLGPYTDTQYF
v_call: TRBV7-2
cdr3_length: 14

cdr3_aa: CASSLSPTREQYF
v_call: TRBV12-3/TRBV12-4
cdr3_length: 13

cdr3_aa: CASSSLGDWRDTQYF
v_call: TRBV5-1
cdr3_length: 15

cdr3_aa: CASSYGLANPDEQYF
v_call: TRBV6-2/TRBV6-3
cdr3_length: 15

cdr3_aa: CASSPPSDNEQYF
v_call: TRBV7-9
cdr3_length: 13

cdr3_aa: CASSLGAGWGGYTF
v_call: TRBV12-3/TRBV12-4
cdr3_length: 14

cdr3_aa: CASSLSGAGRGGYTF
v_call: TRBV7-2
cdr3_length: 15

cdr3_aa: CSAGTKETQYF
v_call: TRBV20-1
cdr3_length: 11

cdr3_aa: CASSYSSGTFYEQYF
v_call: TRBV6-2/TRBV6-3
cdr3_length: 15

cdr3_aa: CSARHPDRGYNEQFF
v_call: TRBV20-1
cdr3_length: 15

cdr3_aa: CASSQDDGGWDEQFF
v_call: TRBV4-2
cdr3_length: 15

cdr3_aa: CASSPRGVQETQYF
v_call: TRBV4-1
cdr3_length: 14

cdr3_aa: CATSDPNTQYF
v_call: TRBV24-1
cdr3_length: 11